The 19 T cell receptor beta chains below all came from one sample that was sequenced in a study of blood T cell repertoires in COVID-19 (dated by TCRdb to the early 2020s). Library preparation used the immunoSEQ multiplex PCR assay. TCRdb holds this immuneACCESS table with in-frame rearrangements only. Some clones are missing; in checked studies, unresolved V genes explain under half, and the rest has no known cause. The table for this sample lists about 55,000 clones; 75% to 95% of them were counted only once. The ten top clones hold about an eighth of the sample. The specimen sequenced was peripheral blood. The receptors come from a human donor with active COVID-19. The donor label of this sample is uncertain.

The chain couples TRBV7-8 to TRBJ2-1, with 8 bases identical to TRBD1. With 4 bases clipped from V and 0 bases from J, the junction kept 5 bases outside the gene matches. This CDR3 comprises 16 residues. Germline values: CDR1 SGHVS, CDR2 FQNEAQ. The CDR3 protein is CASSSRTGSSYNEQFF. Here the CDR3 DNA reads TGTGCCAGCAGCTCGCGGACAGGGAGCTCCTACAATGAGCAGTTCTTC.

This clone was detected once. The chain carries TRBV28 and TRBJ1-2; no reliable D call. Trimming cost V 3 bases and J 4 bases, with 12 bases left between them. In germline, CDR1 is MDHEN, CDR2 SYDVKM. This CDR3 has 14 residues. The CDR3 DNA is TGTGCCAGCAGTTTCCGGGATAATCGCTATGGCTACACCTTC. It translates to CASSFRDNRYGYTF.

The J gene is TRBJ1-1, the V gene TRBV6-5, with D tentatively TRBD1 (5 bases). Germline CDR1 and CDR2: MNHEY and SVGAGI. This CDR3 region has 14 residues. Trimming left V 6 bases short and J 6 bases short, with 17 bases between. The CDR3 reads CASSGFGARPEAFF. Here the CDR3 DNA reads TGTGCCAGCAGCGGTTTTGGGGCTCGGCCTGAAGCTTTCTTT.

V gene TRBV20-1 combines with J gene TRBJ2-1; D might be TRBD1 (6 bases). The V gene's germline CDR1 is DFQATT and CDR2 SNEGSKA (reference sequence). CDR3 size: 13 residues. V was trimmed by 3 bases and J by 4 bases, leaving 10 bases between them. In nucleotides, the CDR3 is TGCAGTGCTAGTACACAGGGTTACAATGAGCAGTTCTTC. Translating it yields CSASTQGYNEQFF.

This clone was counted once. CDR3 in amino acids: CASSFIRETQYF. The DNA for the CDR3 is TGTGCCAGCAGCTTCATCCGGGAGACCCAGTACTTC. The rearrangement links TRBV7-9 to TRBJ2-5; D not certain. Looked up from germline, CDR1 is SEHNR and CDR2 is FQNEAQ (reference sequence). The CDR3 covers 12 residues. V was shortened by 3 bases and J by 5 bases, with 7 bases between the two germline ends.

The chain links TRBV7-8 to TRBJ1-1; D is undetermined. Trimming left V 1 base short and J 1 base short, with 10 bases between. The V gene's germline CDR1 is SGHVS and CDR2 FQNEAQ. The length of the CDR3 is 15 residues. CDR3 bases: TGTGCCAGCAGCTTAGGATTGCCGGGGAACACTGAAGCTTTCTTT. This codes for CASSLGLPGNTEAFF. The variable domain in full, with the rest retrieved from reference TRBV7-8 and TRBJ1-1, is GAGVSQSPRYKVAKRGQDVALRCDPISGHVSLFWYQQALGQGPEFLTYFQNEAQLDKSGLPSDRFFAERPEGSVSTLKIQRTQQEDSAVYLCASSLGLPGNTEAFFGQGTRLTVV.

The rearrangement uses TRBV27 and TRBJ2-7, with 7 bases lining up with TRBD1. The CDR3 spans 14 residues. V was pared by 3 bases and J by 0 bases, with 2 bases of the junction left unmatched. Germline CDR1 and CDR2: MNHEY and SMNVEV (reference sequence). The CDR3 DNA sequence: TGTGCCAGCAGTTTCAGGGGGAGCTCCTACGAGCAGTACTTC. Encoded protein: CASSFRGSSYEQYF.

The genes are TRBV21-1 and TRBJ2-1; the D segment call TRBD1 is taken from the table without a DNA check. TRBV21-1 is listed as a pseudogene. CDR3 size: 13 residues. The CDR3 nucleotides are TGTGCCAGCAGCAAAGGACAGCACAATGAGCAGTTCTTC. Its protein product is CASSKGQHNEQFF.

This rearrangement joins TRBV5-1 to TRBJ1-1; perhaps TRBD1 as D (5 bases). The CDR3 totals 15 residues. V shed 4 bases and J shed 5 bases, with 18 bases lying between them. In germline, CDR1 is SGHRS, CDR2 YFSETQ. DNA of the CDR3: TGCGCCAGCAGCGGGGGGGACCCCGGGGGGACTGAAGCTTTCTTT. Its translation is CASSGGDPGGTEAFF.

Here the CDR3 DNA reads TGTGCCAGCAGCTTAGACCTGGGCCCTCCGGCATATACGCAGTATTTT. Amino acids: CASSLDLGPPAYTQYF. The chain has TRBV7-9 and TRBJ2-3, with no clear D. V was trimmed by 1 base and J by 7 bases, leaving 18 bases between them. This CDR3 comprises 16 residues. The germline CDR1 and CDR2 sequences are SEHNR and FQNEAQ (reference sequence).

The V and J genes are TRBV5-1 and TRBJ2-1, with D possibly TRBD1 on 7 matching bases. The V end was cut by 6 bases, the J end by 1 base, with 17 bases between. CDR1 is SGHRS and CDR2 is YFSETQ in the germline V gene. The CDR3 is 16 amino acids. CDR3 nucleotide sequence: TGCGCCAGCACCGGGGGACAGCTTCCTTCCTACAATGAGCAGTTCTTC. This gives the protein CASTGGQLPSYNEQFF.

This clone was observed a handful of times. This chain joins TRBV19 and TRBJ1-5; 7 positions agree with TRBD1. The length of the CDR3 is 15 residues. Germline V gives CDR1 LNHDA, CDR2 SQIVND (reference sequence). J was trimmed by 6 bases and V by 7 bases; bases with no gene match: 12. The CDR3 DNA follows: TGTGCCAGTACCGATTCAGGGGGAAGGACTCAGCCCCAGCATTTT. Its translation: CASTDSGGRTQPQHF.

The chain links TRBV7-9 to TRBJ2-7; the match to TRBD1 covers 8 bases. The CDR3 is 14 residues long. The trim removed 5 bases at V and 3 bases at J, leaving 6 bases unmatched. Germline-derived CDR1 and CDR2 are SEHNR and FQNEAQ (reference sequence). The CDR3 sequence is CASSPQGADYEQYV. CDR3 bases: TGTGCCAGCAGCCCCCAGGGGGCGGACTACGAGCAGTACGTC.

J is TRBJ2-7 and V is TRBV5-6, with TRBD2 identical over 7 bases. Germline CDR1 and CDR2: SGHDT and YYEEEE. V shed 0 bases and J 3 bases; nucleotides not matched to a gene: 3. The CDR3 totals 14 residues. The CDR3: CASSLAGGLYEQYF. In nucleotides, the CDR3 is TGTGCCAGCAGCTTGGCGGGGGGACTCTACGAGCAGTACTTC.

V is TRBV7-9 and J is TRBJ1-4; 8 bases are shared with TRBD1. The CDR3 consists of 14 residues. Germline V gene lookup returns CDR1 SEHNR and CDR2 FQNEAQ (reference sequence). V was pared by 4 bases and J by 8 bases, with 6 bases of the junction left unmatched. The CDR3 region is CASSSQGAGEKLFF. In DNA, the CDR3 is TGTGCCAGCAGCTCTCAGGGGGCTGGGGAAAAACTGTTTTTT.

CDR3: CASSINRRDRGSYGYTF. CDR3 coding DNA: TGTGCCAGCAGTATAAATCGTCGGGACAGGGGGTCATATGGCTACACCTTC. The gene calls are TRBV6-2 or TRBV6-3 and TRBJ1-2, with 11 positions matching TRBD1. This CDR3 has 17 amino acids. CDR1 is MNHEY and CDR2 is SVGEGT in the germline V gene. V was pared by 5 bases and J by 5 bases, with 13 bases of the junction left unmatched.

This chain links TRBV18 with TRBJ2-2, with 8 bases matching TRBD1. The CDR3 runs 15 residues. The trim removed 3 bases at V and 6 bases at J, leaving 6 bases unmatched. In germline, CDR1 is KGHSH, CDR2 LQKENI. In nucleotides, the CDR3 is TGTGCCAGCTCACCGCAGGGGGCGAGCGCCGGGGAGCTGTTTTTT. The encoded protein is CASSPQGASAGELFF. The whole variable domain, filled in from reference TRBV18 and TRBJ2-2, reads NAGVMQNPRHLVRRRGQEARLRCSPMKGHSHVYWYRQLPEEGLKFMVYLQKENIIDESGMPKERFSAEFPKEGPSILRIQQVVRGDSAAYFCASSPQGASAGELFFGEGSRLTVL.

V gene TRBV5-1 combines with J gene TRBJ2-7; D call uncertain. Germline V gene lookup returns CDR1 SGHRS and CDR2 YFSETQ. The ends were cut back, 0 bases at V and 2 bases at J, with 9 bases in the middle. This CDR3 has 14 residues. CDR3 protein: CASSLEQETYEQYF. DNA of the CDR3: TGCGCCAGCAGCTTGGAGCAGGAAACCTACGAGCAGTACTTC.

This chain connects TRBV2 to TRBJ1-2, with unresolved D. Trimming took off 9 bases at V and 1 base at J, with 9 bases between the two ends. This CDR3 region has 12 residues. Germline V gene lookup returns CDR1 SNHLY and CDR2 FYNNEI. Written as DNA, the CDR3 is TGTGCCAGTCGAGTCCTTAACTATGGCTACACCTTC. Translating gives CASRVLNYGYTF.